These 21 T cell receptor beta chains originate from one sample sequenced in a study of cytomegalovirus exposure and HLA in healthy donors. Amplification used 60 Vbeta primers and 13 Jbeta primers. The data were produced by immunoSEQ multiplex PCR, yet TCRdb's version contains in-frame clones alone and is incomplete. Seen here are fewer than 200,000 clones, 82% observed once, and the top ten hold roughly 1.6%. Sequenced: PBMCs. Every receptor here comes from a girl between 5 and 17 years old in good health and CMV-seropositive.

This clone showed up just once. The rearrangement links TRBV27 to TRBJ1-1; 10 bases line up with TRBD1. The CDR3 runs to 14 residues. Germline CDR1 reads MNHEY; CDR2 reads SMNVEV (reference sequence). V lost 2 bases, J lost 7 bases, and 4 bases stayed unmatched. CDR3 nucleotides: TGTGCCAGCAGTTTAGACAGGGGGCAAGATGAAGCTTTCTTT. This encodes CASSLDRGQDEAFF.

As DNA, the CDR3 is TGTGCCAGCAGCTTAGGAGGGGATCGAGGAGAGACCCAGTACTTC. It codes for CASSLGGDRGETQYF. The chain combines TRBV7-3 with TRBJ2-5, with D possibly matching TRBD2 (6 bases). The V end lost 2 bases, the J end lost 4 bases, and 14 bases lay between the germline ends. CDR1 is SGHTA and CDR2 is FQGTGA in the germline V gene. The CDR3 is 15 residues long.

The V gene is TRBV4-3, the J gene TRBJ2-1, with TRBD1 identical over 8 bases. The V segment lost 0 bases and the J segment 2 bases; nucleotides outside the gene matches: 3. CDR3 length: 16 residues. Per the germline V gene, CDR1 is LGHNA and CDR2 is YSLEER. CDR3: CASSQDSGQAYNEQFF. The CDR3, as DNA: TGCGCCAGCAGCCAAGACTCGGGACAGGCCTACAATGAGCAGTTCTTC.

The CDR3 coding sequence is TGCGCCAGCAGCACGGGACAGGAGAATGAAAAACTGTTTTTT. Translation gives CASSTGQENEKLFF. The chain joins TRBV4-3 to TRBJ1-4, with 8 bases lining up with TRBD1. This CDR3 region has 14 residues. Trimming took 5 bases from V and 5 from J; bases not matched to a gene: 4. Germline-derived CDR1 and CDR2 are LGHNA and YSLEER.

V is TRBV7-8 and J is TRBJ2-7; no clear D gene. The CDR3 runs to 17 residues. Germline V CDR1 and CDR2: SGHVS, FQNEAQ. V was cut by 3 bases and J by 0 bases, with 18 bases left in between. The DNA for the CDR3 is TGTGCCAGCAGCTTTGGTACGCGCGGCGGAAGCTCCTACGAGCAGTACTTC. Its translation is CASSFGTRGGSSYEQYF.

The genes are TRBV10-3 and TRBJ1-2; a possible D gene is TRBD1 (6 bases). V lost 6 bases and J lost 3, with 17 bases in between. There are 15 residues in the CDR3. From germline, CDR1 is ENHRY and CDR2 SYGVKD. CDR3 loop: CAISAGGGGDYGYTF. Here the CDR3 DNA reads TGTGCCATCAGCGCCGGTGGGGGGGGCGACTATGGCTACACCTTC.

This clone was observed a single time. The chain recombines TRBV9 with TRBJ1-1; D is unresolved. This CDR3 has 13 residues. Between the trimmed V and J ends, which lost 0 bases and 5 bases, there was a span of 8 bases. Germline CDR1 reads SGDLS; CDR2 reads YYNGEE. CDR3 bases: TGTGCCAGCAGCGTAGGCCGGGAGACTGAAGCTTTCTTT. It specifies CASSVGRETEAFF.

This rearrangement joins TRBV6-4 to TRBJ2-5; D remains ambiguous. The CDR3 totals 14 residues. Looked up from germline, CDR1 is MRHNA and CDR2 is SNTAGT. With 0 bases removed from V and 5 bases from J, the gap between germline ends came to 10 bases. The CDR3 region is CASSDSGPLETQYF. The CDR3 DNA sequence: TGTGCCAGCAGTGACTCGGGCCCTCTCGAGACCCAGTACTTC.

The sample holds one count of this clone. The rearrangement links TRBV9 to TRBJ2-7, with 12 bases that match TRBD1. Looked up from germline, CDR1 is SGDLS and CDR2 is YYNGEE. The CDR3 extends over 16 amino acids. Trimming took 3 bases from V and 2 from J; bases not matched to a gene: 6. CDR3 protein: CASSEGQGAGTYEQYF. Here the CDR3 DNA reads TGTGCCAGCAGCGAGGGACAGGGGGCGGGAACCTACGAGCAGTACTTC.

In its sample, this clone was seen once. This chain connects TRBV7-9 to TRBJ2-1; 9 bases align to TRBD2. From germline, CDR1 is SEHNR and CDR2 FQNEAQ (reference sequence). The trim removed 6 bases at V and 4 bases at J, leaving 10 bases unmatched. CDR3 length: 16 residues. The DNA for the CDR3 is TGTGCCAGCAGTACCTGGGCGGGGGGGATATACAATGAGCAGTTCTTC. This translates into CASSTWAGGIYNEQFF.

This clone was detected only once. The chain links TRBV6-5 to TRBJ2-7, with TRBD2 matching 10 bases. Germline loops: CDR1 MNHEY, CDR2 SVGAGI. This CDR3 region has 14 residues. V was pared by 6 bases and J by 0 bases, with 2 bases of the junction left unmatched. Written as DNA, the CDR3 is TGTGCCAGCAGCTCTAGCGGGGGCTCCTACGAGCAGTACTTC. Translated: CASSSSGGSYEQYF.

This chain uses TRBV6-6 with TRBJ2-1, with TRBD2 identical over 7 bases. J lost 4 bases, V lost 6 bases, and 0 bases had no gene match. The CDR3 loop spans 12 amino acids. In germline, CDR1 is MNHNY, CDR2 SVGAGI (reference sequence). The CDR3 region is CASSGGYNEQFF. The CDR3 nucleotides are TGTGCCAGCAGCGGGGGGTACAATGAGCAGTTCTTC.

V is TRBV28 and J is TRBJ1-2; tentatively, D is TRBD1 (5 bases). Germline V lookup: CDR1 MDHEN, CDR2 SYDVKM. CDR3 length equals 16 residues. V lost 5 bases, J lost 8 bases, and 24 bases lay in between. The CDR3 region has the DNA TGTGCCAGCAGTCCAATAATGTTGTGGCGGGGCGGCGGCTACACCTTC. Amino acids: CASSPIMLWRGGGYTF.

This CDR3 is CASSEKVEGNQPQHF. The CDR3 nucleotides are TGTGCCAGCAGTGAAAAGGTGGAGGGTAATCAGCCCCAGCATTTT. This rearrangement joins TRBV6-1 to TRBJ1-5; no firm D call. This CDR3 region has 15 residues. Trimming shortened V by 2 bases and J by 4 bases, and 12 bases separated the two germline ends. CDR1 is MNHNS and CDR2 is SASEGT in the germline V gene.

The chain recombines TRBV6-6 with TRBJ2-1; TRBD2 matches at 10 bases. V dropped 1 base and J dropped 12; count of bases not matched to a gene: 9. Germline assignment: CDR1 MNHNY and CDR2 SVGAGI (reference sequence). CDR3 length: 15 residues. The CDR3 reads CASSYLALAGKGQFF. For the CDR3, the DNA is TGTGCCAGCAGTTACTTGGCACTAGCGGGGAAAGGGCAGTTCTTC.

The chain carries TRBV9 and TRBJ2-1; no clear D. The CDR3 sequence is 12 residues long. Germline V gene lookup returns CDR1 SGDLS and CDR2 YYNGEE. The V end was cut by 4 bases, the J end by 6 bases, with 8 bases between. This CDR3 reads CASSPLPNEQFF. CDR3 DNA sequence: TGTGCCAGCAGCCCCCTTCCCAATGAGCAGTTCTTC.

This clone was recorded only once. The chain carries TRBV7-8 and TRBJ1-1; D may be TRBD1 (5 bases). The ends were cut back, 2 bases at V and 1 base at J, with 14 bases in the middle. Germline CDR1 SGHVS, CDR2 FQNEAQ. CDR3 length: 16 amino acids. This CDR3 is CASSLIRGRGNTEAFF. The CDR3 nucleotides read TGTGCCAGCAGCTTAATACGAGGTAGGGGGAACACTGAAGCTTTCTTT.

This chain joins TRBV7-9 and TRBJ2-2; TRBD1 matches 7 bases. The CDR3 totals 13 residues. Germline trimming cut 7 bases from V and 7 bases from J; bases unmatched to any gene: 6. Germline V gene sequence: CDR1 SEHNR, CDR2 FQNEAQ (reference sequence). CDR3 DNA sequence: TGTGCCAGCAACAGGGGATTTGGCGGGGAGCTGTTTTTT. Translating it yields CASNRGFGGELFF.

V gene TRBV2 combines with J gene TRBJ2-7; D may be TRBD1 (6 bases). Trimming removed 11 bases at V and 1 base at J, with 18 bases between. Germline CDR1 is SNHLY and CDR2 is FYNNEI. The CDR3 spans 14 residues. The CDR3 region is CAPRAGVTSYEQYF. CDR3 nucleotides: TGTGCCCCTCGGGCAGGGGTAACTTCCTACGAGCAGTACTTC.

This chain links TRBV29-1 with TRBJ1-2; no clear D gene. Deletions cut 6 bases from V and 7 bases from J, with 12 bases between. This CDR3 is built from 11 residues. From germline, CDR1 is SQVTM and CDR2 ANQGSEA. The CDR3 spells CSVPGRGGYTF. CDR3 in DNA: TGCAGCGTCCCCGGCCGCGGTGGCTACACCTTC.

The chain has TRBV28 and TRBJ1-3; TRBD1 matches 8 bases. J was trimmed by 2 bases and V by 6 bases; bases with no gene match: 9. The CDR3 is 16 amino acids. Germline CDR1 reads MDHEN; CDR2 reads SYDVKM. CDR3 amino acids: CASSETQGATGNTIYF. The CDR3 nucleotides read TGTGCCAGCAGCGAGACTCAGGGGGCGACTGGAAACACCATATATTTT.